This TCR beta chain was sequenced during a study of chemoradiotherapy in HPV16-positive cancers. Study information: Candidate HPV-specific T-cell clones and common TCR motifs came from functional assays in two HPV16-positive patients.

The CDR3 spans 16 residues. The V end was cut by 5 bases, the J end by 8 bases, with 23 bases between. Germline CDR1 is SNHLY and CDR2 is FYNNEI. Data came from immunoSEQ multiplex PCR; TCRdb stores just in-frame clones and leaves some out. The sample holds about 34,000 clones, roughly 90% seen once. Over chemoradiotherapy, repertoires were sampled more than once. Study-wide points: Candidate HPV-specific clones and E7-related TCR motifs grew in tumor during treatment.

Regarding this clone: Its antigen is still unknown.

The sequencing here drew on blood, taken from a patient who underwent chemoradiotherapy. The sequence derives from a human donor with HPV-associated anogenital cancer. The chain links TRBV2 to TRBJ2-3, with a tentative D call TRBD2 (5 bases). CDR3 in DNA: TGTGCCAGCAGTCTTACGGCGAATCCACGCGGGTCTACGCAGTATTTT. Translated: CASSLTANPRGSTQYF.